The 30 T cell receptor beta chains reported below all come from one sample, sequenced in a study of neurological immune-mediated disorders (dated by TCRdb to about 2019). The time point label on this specimen signifies: technical triplicate 3. The method behind the library was 5' RACE. The listed sequencing device is Illumina HiSeq 2500. TCRdb took the public reads, trimmed them with fastp at Q25, ran MiXCR for clone calling and kept in-frame beta chains. Rows merge per CDR3 protein into single entries with the most common DNA and genes. The sample table contains about 44,000 distinct CDR3 sequences; only one count was recorded for 20% to 25% of them. Around 4.2% of the sample goes to the ten largest clones. Material: PBMCs. The receptor source for this set is a man aged 60 to 75 with HTLV-1-associated myelopathy (HAM/TSP).

In its sample, this clonotype was seen once. V and J are TRBV20-1 and TRBJ2-7; perhaps D is TRBD1 or TRBD2 (5 bases each). This CDR3 contains 12 residues. V lost 3 bases, J lost 5 bases, and 11 bases lay in between. Germline V gene sequence: CDR1 DFQATT, CDR2 SNEGSKA (reference sequence). CDR3 residues: CSARGPGHEQYF. The CDR3 region has the DNA TGCAGTGCTAGGGGCCCGGGGCACGAGCAGTACTTC.

This clonotype was recorded a few times. The chain's CDR3 is CASLQGAAEAFF. CDR3 in DNA: TGTGCCAGTTTACAGGGGGCTGCTGAAGCTTTCTTT. The rearrangement joins TRBV19 to TRBJ1-1; 9 bases align to TRBD1. Germline values: CDR1 LNHDA, CDR2 SQIVND (reference sequence). The CDR3 is 12 residues long. J gave up 6 bases and V 8 bases, and 4 bases lay outside the gene matches.

Comments on this clonotype: A much larger clonotype is one base distant, so this may be a read error. The rearrangement uses TRBV29-1 and TRBJ2-7, with 8 bases matching TRBD1. CDR3 length: 13 amino acids. Trimming cost V 8 bases and J 3 bases; bases outside gene matches: 9. From germline, CDR1 is SQVTM and CDR2 ANQGSEA. The CDR3 nucleotides are TGCAGCTTCGCCCGGGACAGGAACTACGAGCAGTACTTC. Its translation is CSFARDRNYEQYF.

This clonotype was observed at least ten times. The CDR3 DNA sequence: TGCGCCAGCAGCCAAGGTCCCATACGGGACATCTCCTACGAGCAGTACTTC. Amino acids: CASSQGPIRDISYEQYF. The chain uses TRBV4-1 and TRBJ2-7; D possibly corresponds to TRBD1 (6 bases). Germline CDR1 MGHRA, CDR2 YSYEKL. The CDR3 has 17 residues. Between the trimmed V and J ends, which lost 1 base and 0 bases, there was a span of 16 bases.

This clonotype appeared many times. This chain connects TRBV5-1 to TRBJ1-1, with D hard to call. CDR3 length: 13 amino acids. The ends were cut back, 4 bases at V and 1 base at J, with 8 bases in the middle. Germline CDR1 reads SGHRS; CDR2 reads YFSETQ. For the CDR3, the DNA is TGCGCCAGCAGCCAGCTCCCGAACACTGAAGCTTTCTTT. This gives the protein CASSQLPNTEAFF.

In this sample, this clonotype turned up many times. The chain uses TRBV20-1 and TRBJ2-5, with TRBD2 matching 13 bases. V dropped 1 base and J dropped 7; count of bases not matched to a gene: 9. The germline V gene has CDR1 DFQATT and CDR2 SNEGSKA (reference sequence). The CDR3 is 16 residues long. DNA for the CDR3: TGCAGTGCTAGAGCGGGACTAGCGGGGTCCGAAGTGACCCAGTACTTC. Protein: CSARAGLAGSEVTQYF.

This clonotype occurred many times. The chain joins TRBV5-1 to TRBJ2-1, with TRBD2 matching over 8 bases. V shed 4 bases and J 5 bases; nucleotides not matched to a gene: 8. The CDR3 runs to 15 residues. Germline V lookup: CDR1 SGHRS, CDR2 YFSETQ. CDR3 residues: CASSGAGVSDNEQFF. The CDR3 nucleotides are TGCGCCAGCAGCGGAGCGGGAGTCTCAGACAATGAGCAGTTCTTC.

This clonotype occurred many times. The V and J genes are TRBV7-9 and TRBJ2-1; 10 bases are shared with TRBD2. The ends lost 4 bases at V and 10 bases at J; junction bases unmatched: 22. Germline values: CDR1 SEHNR, CDR2 FQNEAQ (reference sequence). The CDR3 covers 19 residues. The CDR3 DNA reads as TGTGCCAGCAGCTCCCGGGACCGATTGAGAGCGGGAGGGCCGGGGGAGCAGTTCTTC. The encoded protein is CASSSRDRLRAGGPGEQFF.

This clonotype was detected a few times. The V and J genes are TRBV7-3 and TRBJ2-1, with D maybe TRBD2 (7 bases). The V gene's germline CDR1 is SGHTA and CDR2 FQGTGA. V lost 5 bases, J lost 9 bases, and 14 bases lay in between. The CDR3 length is 13 residues. CDR3 loop: CASSPRGAPEQFF. DNA for the CDR3: TGTGCCAGCAGCCCACGGGGGGCGCCTGAGCAGTTCTTC. The variable domain in full, with the rest retrieved from reference TRBV7-3 and TRBJ2-1, is GAGVSQTPSNKVTEKGKYVELRCDPISGHTALYWYRQSLGQGPEFLIYFQGTGAADDSGLPNDRFFAVRPEGSVSTLKIQRTERGDSAVYLCASSPRGAPEQFFGPGTRLTVL.

About this clonotype: An end of the junction does not agree with germline; a read error may underlie this. The CDR3 nucleotides are TGCGGTGCTAGAGGGGATAGCGGGAGGTCTAGCTACTACGAGCAGTACTTC. Its protein is CGARGDSGRSSYYEQYF. The J gene is TRBJ2-7, the V gene TRBV20-1; 10 bases agree with TRBD2. Germline V gene sequence: CDR1 DFQATT, CDR2 SNEGSKA (reference sequence). The CDR3 has 17 amino acids.

This clonotype was seen repeatedly, ten times or more. The chain joins TRBV29-1 to TRBJ2-7, with 9 positions matching TRBD2. The CDR3 extends over 13 amino acids. The V segment lost 4 bases and the J segment 6 bases; nucleotides outside the gene matches: 7. Germline CDR1 reads SQVTM; CDR2 reads ANQGSEA. The CDR3: CSVVALAGSEQYF. The DNA of the CDR3 is TGCAGCGTTGTAGCGCTAGCGGGAAGCGAGCAGTACTTC.

A word on this clonotype: Just one base apart from a much larger clone, this may be a read error. The rearrangement joins TRBV5-1 to TRBJ2-7; 7 bases fit TRBD2. The CDR3 is 19 amino acids. J lost 2 bases, V lost 5 bases, and 22 bases had no gene match. Per the germline V gene, CDR1 is SGHRS and CDR2 is YFSETQ. The CDR3 DNA reads as TGCGCCAGCAGAAAGGCCCAAGATAGAGGGAGGGCGAACCCCTACGAGCAGTACTTC. Residues: CASRKAQDRGRANPYEQYF.

Ten or more counts support this clonotype. V usage is TRBV5-1 and J usage is TRBJ2-7; TRBD1 aligns across 7 bases. Germline CDR1 SGHRS, CDR2 YFSETQ. Germline trimming cut 0 bases from V and 5 bases from J; bases unmatched to any gene: 2. The CDR3 covers 13 residues. CDR3 bases: TGCGCCAGCAGCTTGGGGCAGGGGGACGAGCAGTACTTC. This encodes CASSLGQGDEQYF.

This clonotype was picked up many times. The V and J genes are TRBV12-3 or TRBV12-4 and TRBJ1-5, with TRBD1 identical over 12 bases. The CDR3 has 15 amino acids. V trimming: 4 bases; J trimming: 4 bases; junction bases outside the gene matches: 2. The CDR3 here is CASSSGQGANQPQHF. The CDR3 DNA sequence: TGTGCCAGCAGTTCGGGACAGGGGGCTAATCAGCCCCAGCATTTT.

In its sample, this clonotype was seen many times. J is TRBJ2-5 and V is TRBV7-8; D is unresolved. The CDR3 consists of 13 residues. CDR1 and CDR2 from the germline V gene are SGHVS and FQNEAQ. Trimming left V 1 base short and J 0 bases short, with 3 bases between. CDR3 sequence reads: CASSLGNQETQYF. As DNA, the CDR3 is TGTGCCAGCAGCTTAGGCAACCAAGAGACCCAGTACTTC.

V usage is TRBV29-1 and J usage is TRBJ2-2; D might be TRBD1 or TRBD2, each matching 6 bases. The ends were cut back, 5 bases at V and 4 bases at J, with 11 bases in the middle. In germline, CDR1 is SQVTM, CDR2 ANQGSEA. The CDR3 spans 13 residues. CDR3: CSVLEGGTGELFF. The CDR3 DNA reads TGCAGCGTTTTAGAGGGGGGCACCGGGGAGCTGTTTTTT.

A single count supports this clonotype. This rearrangement joins TRBV6-1 to TRBJ2-1; D perhaps matches TRBD1 (5 bases). In germline, CDR1 is MNHNS, CDR2 SASEGT. V was cut by 4 bases and J by 6 bases, with 7 bases left in between. CDR3 length equals 12 residues. The CDR3 bases are TGTGCCAGCAGTGGACAGTTCAATGAGCAGTTCTTC. It is translated as CASSGQFNEQFF.

In this sample, this clonotype turned up many times. The chain joins TRBV29-1 to TRBJ2-7; 9 bases match TRBD1. Germline loops: CDR1 SQVTM, CDR2 ANQGSEA. The CDR3 runs to 16 residues. J lost 2 bases, V lost 0 bases, and 8 bases had no gene match. The CDR3 bases are TGCAGCGTTGAAGATCTAGGGACAGGGAGGGCCTACGAGCAGTACTTC. Residues: CSVEDLGTGRAYEQYF.

At least ten counts were recorded for this clonotype. The chain recombines TRBV24-1 with TRBJ2-1; 9 bases line up with TRBD2. Germline assignment: CDR1 KGHDR and CDR2 SFDVKD. V dropped 1 base and J dropped 7; count of bases not matched to a gene: 7. There are 16 residues in the CDR3. CDR3: CATSDLGGRGVNEQFF. CDR3 nucleotide sequence: TGTGCCACCAGTGATTTAGGCGGGAGGGGGGTGAATGAGCAGTTCTTC.

This clonotype has ten or more counts. The gene calls are TRBV28 and TRBJ2-1; D tentatively fits TRBD1 or TRBD2 (6 bases each). Trimming removed 2 bases from V and 0 bases from J, with 11 bases in between. Germline V lookup: CDR1 MDHEN, CDR2 SYDVKM. The CDR3 is 16 residues long. CDR3 amino acids: CASSLEWGASYNEQFF. The CDR3 nucleotides read TGTGCCAGCAGTTTAGAATGGGGGGCCTCCTACAATGAGCAGTTCTTC.

As for this clonotype: This likely comes from a read error, as the CDR3 has no conserved phenylalanine or tryptophan at its end. Because the CDR3's place on the DNA is in doubt, the DNA is left out and the CDR3 is given as listed by TCRdb. The chain recombines TRBV20-1 with TRBJ2-3. The CDR3 sequence runs 14 residues, both termini included. Germline CDR1 reads DFQATT; CDR2 reads SNEGSKA (reference sequence). The chain's CDR3 is CSATGKGGTDTQDL.

This clonotype has a count of ten or more. This chain's CDR3 is CASKANTGGMNTEAFF. The DNA for the CDR3 is TGTGCCTCCAAAGCGAATACAGGGGGGATGAACACTGAAGCTTTCTTT. This rearrangement joins TRBV7-2 to TRBJ1-1, with TRBD1 identical over 8 bases. The V and J ends lost 11 bases and 0 bases, in that order; junction bases with no gene match: 14. This CDR3 has 16 amino acids. The V gene's germline CDR1 is SGHTA and CDR2 FQGNSA.

This clonotype was observed many times. The chain links TRBV7-2 to TRBJ2-7, with 10 nucleotides matching TRBD2. The CDR3 is 15 residues long. The J segment lost 3 bases and the V segment lost 1 base, leaving 3 bases of the junction unmatched. Per germline, CDR1 SGHTA and CDR2 FQGNSA. CDR3 nucleotides: TGTGCCAGCAGCTTAGTGAGCGGGAGGGACTACGAGCAGTACTTC. Translated, it gives CASSLVSGRDYEQYF.

This clonotype has a count of ten or more. This chain uses TRBV11-3 with TRBJ1-1, with TRBD1 as a possible D gene (6 bases). CDR3 length equals 15 residues. Germline CDR1 is SGHNT and CDR2 is YENEEA. Trimming shortened V by 8 bases and J by 0 bases, and 16 bases separated the two germline ends. For the CDR3, the DNA is TGTGCCAGCCTCATGGGGGGGGCAATGAACACTGAAGCTTTCTTT. Translating it yields CASLMGGAMNTEAFF.

This clonotype was observed many times. The rearrangement joins TRBV5-1 to TRBJ2-7; 9 bases are a match to TRBD1. J gave up 2 bases and V 1 base, and 13 bases lay outside the gene matches. The CDR3 extends over 18 amino acids. Germline values: CDR1 SGHRS, CDR2 YFSETQ. CDR3 in DNA: TGCGCCAGCAGCTTGTTCCTCGGAGGCGACAGGGGGACCTACGAGCAGTACTTC. Residues: CASSLFLGGDRGTYEQYF.

J is TRBJ2-3 and V is TRBV19; 9 nucleotides agree with TRBD1. This CDR3 contains 15 residues. Germline V gene lookup returns CDR1 LNHDA and CDR2 SQIVND (reference sequence). The V gene end was trimmed by 4 bases and the J gene end by 3 bases; junction bases not matched to a gene: 5. CDR3 in DNA: TGTGCCAGTAGTACGACCGGGACAGGGACAGATACGCAGTATTTT. Its translation: CASSTTGTGTDTQYF.

The V and J genes are TRBV20-1 and TRBJ2-2; D remains ambiguous. Trimming cost V 1 base and J 6 bases, with 9 bases left between them. CDR3 length equals 13 residues. The germline V gene encodes CDR1 DFQATT and CDR2 SNEGSKA (reference sequence). The CDR3 bases are TGCAGTGCTAGAGGGCTCGGTCCCGGGGAGCTGTTTTTT. Its translation is CSARGLGPGELFF.

Many counts were recorded for this clonotype. The rearrangement links TRBV20-1 to TRBJ2-3; possible D gene TRBD2, 5 bases. CDR1 and CDR2 (germline): DFQATT, SNEGSKA (reference sequence). Trimming took 5 bases from V and 7 from J, leaving 10 bases between them. The CDR3 runs 11 residues. The CDR3 DNA reads as TGCAGTGCTGGACTGGGAAATACGCAGTATTTT. As protein: CSAGLGNTQYF.

This clonotype appeared many times. The rearrangement links TRBV29-1 to TRBJ2-7; D is possibly TRBD2 (6 bases). The CDR3 sequence is 14 residues long. Germline values: CDR1 SQVTM, CDR2 ANQGSEA. V lost 4 bases and J lost 2, with 15 bases in between. The CDR3 nucleotides are TGCAGCGTTGTGGGGGAGGCTAGTCCCTACGAGCAGTACTTC. Residues: CSVVGEASPYEQYF.

V is TRBV29-1 and J is TRBJ1-5, with D possibly TRBD1 on 5 matching bases. This CDR3 has 16 residues. Germline V gene sequence: CDR1 SQVTM, CDR2 ANQGSEA. The ends were cut back, 4 bases at V and 6 bases at J, with 22 bases in the middle. CDR3 coding DNA: TGCAGCGTTGTTGCTGAGGGCGGGGGAAGTGGTCAGCCCCAGCATTTT. Amino acids: CSVVAEGGGSGQPQHF.